This entry concerns a single T cell receptor (beta chain). Produced via immunoSEQ multiplex PCR; TCRdb's table is partial and in-frame only. The table records 5,500 to 7,000 clones, 60% to 65% of them present only once. V lost 4 bases to trimming and J lost 8 bases; unmatched junction nucleotides: 6. Germline values: CDR1 MNHNY, CDR2 SVGAGI (reference sequence). This CDR3 is 15 amino acids long. This entry is derived from a study of regulatory dendritic cells for organ transplantation. The rearrangement joins TRBV6-6 to TRBJ2-1, with 12 bases aligning to TRBD2. Sequenced material: memory CD8+ T cells from blood. Subset of the sample: CD45RO+ memory T cells. The clonotype was recovered from a human donor in good health. The CDR3 region is CASSLRLAGEHEQFF. In nucleotides, the CDR3 is TGTGCCAGCAGTTTACGACTAGCGGGGGAGCATGAGCAGTTCTTC.